What follows describes a single T cell receptor (beta chain). Its antigen is as yet unknown. The germline CDR1 and CDR2 sequences are SGDLS and YYNGEE. J was trimmed by 8 bases and V by 0 bases; bases with no gene match: 3. This CDR3 spans 13 amino acids. PCR employed 60 Vbeta and 13 Jbeta primers. Per the study methods: Unique TCR beta chains totaled 80 million to 100 million in a later count, with some 10 million of them shared. Method: immunoSEQ multiplex PCR; TCRdb's copy keeps in-frame clones and lacks some. For V, J and clone size, that table is used; D and trimming come from the DNA. The table shows some 150,000 clones, with 80% to 90% occurring only once. This sample is drawn from a study of cytomegalovirus exposure and HLA in healthy donors. Whole-study results and caveats: In a later analysis, HLA-C alleles had the fewest associated TCRs, DRB1 alleles the most. Among CMV-associated TCR beta chains, most appeared HLA-restricted in a later analysis.

Material: PBMCs. The chain uses TRBV9 and TRBJ1-2; 8 bases match TRBD1. The sequence derives from a middle-aged woman in good health and CMV-seropositive. The DNA of the CDR3 is TGTGCCAGCAGCGTAGTACAGGGGGGGGGCTACACCTTC. Translation gives CASSVVQGGGYTF.